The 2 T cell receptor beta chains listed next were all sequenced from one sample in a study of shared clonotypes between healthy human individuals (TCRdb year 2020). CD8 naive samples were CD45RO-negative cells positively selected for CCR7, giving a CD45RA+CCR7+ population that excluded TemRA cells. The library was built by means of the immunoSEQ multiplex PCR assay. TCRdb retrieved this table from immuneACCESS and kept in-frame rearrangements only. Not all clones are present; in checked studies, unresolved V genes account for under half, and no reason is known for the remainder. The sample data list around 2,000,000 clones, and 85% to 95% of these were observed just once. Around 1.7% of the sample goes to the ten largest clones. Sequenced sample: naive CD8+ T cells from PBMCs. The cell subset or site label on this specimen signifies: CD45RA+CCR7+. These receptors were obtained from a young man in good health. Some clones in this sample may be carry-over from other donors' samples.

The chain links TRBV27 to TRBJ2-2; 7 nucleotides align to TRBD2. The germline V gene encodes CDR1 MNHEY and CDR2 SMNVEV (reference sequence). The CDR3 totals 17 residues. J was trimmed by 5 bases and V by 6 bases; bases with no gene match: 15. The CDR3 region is CASSPSWGDYQTGELFF. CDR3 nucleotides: TGTGCCAGCAGCCCTTCATGGGGGGACTATCAGACCGGGGAGCTGTTTTTT.

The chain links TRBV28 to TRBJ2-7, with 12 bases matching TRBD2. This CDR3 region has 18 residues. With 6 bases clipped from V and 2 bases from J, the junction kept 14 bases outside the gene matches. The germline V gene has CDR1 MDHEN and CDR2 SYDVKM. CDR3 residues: CASRGTSGLAGSPYEQYF. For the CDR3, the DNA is TGTGCCAGCAGGGGGACATCTGGACTAGCGGGATCCCCCTACGAGCAGTACTTC.